One TCR beta chain is described in this entry. Its specificity is unknown. This specimen belongs to a study of shared clonotypes between healthy human individuals. The length of the CDR3 is 14 residues. Germline assignment: CDR1 SGHAT and CDR2 FQNNGV. V gave up 9 bases and J gave up 3 bases; unmatched junction bases: 8. Findings and caveats of the study: Relative to their counterparts shared across all four donors, non-shared clonotypes exhibited diminished generation probabilities.

Into CD45RA+ naive and CD45RA-negative memory subsets, the CD4+ cells were split. Each sorted subset replicate got 200 ng genomic DNA, tens of thousands of genomes. As processed by the authors: Owing to the provision of junction-only sequences devoid of quality scores by immunoSEQ, filtering differed. Repertoires were generated with immunoSEQ multiplex PCR, while TCRdb's copy carries only in-frame clones and drops some. V and J calls and clone size follow that table, whereas D and trimming were derived from the DNA. Of about 1.1 million clones listed, about 80% are singletons. J is TRBJ2-1 and V is TRBV11-2, with 7 bases fitting TRBD1. Material for sequencing was memory CD4+ T cells from PBMCs. This sample's subset: CD45RA-negative fraction. The receptor comes from a man younger than 35 in good health. Some clones in this sample may be carry-over from other donors' samples. DNA for the CDR3: TGTGCCAGTAAACCGGGACAGAACTACAATGAGCAGTTCTTC. Translated, it gives CASKPGQNYNEQFF.